The TCR beta chain described here comes from a study of T cells in Graves' hyperthyroidism and ophthalmopathy. RNA transcripts served as the template for amplifying TCR beta CDR3 regions. HTBI primers were employed in a first-round RT-PCR of the TCR CDR3. TCRdb called the multiplex PCR reads again in MiXCR, with one record for every CDR3 protein. The repertoire has around 690,000 distinct CDR3 sequences, 17% of them found once; the top ten carry around 16%. Thyroid ultrasound and orbital computed tomography, with clinical symptoms and serum thyroxine and TRAb, informed diagnoses. General study findings and limits: From stable hyperthyroidism, ophthalmopathy was set apart by a 13 V-J model. The blood repertoire included most of the expanded thyroid clonotypes above 0.001.

Points on this clonotype: What it binds is not known.

The CDR3 loop spans 13 amino acids. V gave up 10 bases and J gave up 6 bases; unmatched junction bases: 7. CDR1 is MDHEN, CDR2 SYDVKM, per germline. This rearrangement joins TRBV28 to TRBJ2-2, with 8 bases that match TRBD2. The sample consisted of blood. The source of this sequence is a man between 50 and 59 years old with Graves' hyperthyroidism. The CDR3 bases are TGTGCCACCATGGTGACTAGCGCCGGGGAGCTGTTTTTT. As protein: CATMVTSAGELFF.